This entry concerns a single T cell receptor (beta chain). Its antigen remains unidentified. Per-base qualities were not stored, and no clone one base away is much larger. The library was built by means of the immunoSEQ multiplex PCR assay. For the multiplex PCR, a mixture combining 60 forward primers for TCR Vbeta segments and 13 reverse primers for TCR Jbeta segments was used. The CDR3 region of rearranged TCR beta genes was amplified from genomic DNA with a multiplex PCR assay. Amplified TCR beta libraries were sequenced as 87-base-pair reads on the Illumina HiSeq System. For the original study's pipeline: A later analysis counted tens of millions of unique TCR beta chains across the 666 repertoires, and 10 million to 11 million of these chains were shared by at least two donors. Raw reads were error-corrected and collapsed into unique sequences with a nearest-neighbor algorithm that merged closely related sequences to remove PCR and sequencing errors. Alignment of CDR3 sequences to IMGT reference sequences was used to assign V, D and J gene segments. For a sequence to be retained, a match of at least six nucleotides was required to both a V gene segment and a J gene segment. Rearrangements were called productive when the CDR3 lacked stop codons and stayed in frame with V and J; all others were non-productive. CDR3 was defined by IMGT convention, running from the second conserved V-encoded cysteine to the conserved J-encoded phenylalanine. The earlier analysis of about 560 of the donors excluded any sequence lacking an unambiguous match to a single V gene segment. An earlier analysis of around 600 of the donors classified V segments as functional when productive rearrangements were above 56.7% and as segregating when the standard deviation between donors was above 5%. A statistical classification framework was built to diagnose cytomegalovirus status from the catalog of TCR beta chain sequences. In a later analysis, TCR nucleotide sequences were compared against IMGT/GENE-DB human TR gene sequences so that V and J genes could be assigned. A later analysis assigned CDR3 sequences and most-parsimonious VDJ recombination scenarios with the TCRdist pipeline. In a later analysis, every TCR beta chain was defined by the combination of its CDR3 amino acid sequence and its V-gene family, and reads without a unique V-gene family were dropped. In a later analysis, several hundred highly shared, low-generation-probability nucleotide sequences were removed to address suspected cross-contamination and a sequencing artifact. A later analysis calculated a clonal expansion index for each public chain from normalized within-repertoire ranks of inferred template counts. A later analysis computed generation probabilities with a VDJ recombination model fitted to out-of-frame rearrangements, and checked the results against IGoR. A later analysis scored TCR-TCR, TCR-HLA and TCR-CMV co-occurrence with hypergeometric tests, applying a repertoire-size bias correction to TCR pairs. A later analysis estimated false discovery rates by permuting HLA or CMV assignments 20 times. In a later analysis, co-occurring TCRs were grouped using DBSCAN, with TCRdist sequence similarity added in when clustering inside HLA-allele-positive subsets. For co-occurrence clustering, repertoires with fewer than 30,000 or more than 120,000 public chains were excluded, along with several repertoires with anomalous nucleotide sharing. TCRdb limited this immuneACCESS table to in-frame rearrangements with V and J called. A share of clones is missing; checked studies link under half to unresolved V genes, and the rest is unexplained. That table is the source of V, J and clone size, and D and trimming were worked out from the DNA. The sample table holds about 160,000 clones, of which less than 90% were seen once. Around 1% of the sample comes from the top ten.

The cohort comprised 550 to 700 healthy bone marrow donors. At the time of sampling, every cohort member was nominally healthy, though immune exposures that went unrecorded were likely present. The donor was CMV seronegative and was included in the group of about 400 seronegative cohort members. Each donor provided a peripheral blood sample, and peripheral blood mononuclear cells were used for TCR beta sequencing. The Qiagen DNeasy Blood Extraction Kit was used to extract genomic DNA from the blood cell samples. This entry comes from a study of cytomegalovirus exposure and HLA in healthy donors (dated by TCRdb to 2017 to 2019). Turning to the overall study: In an earlier analysis of under 750 of the donors, 276 Gb of sequence data and some 120 million unique TCR beta sequences from about 190 million T cells were reported. The number of donors typed differed by locus, with 629-630 for A, B, C, DRB1 and DQB1, more than 500 for DQA1, 606 for DPA1, and 450 to 480 for DPB1. Donor age, sex, ethnicity and CMV serostatus were compiled together with the repertoire data. Genome-wide SNP genotypes for about 60% of the 666 donors were used in a later genetic analysis, which treated that subset as a discovery cohort. Roughly 5 DR-DQ haplotypes were handled as single units for association and clustering, since linkage in the cohort was strong. HLA typing included class I and class II loci at four-digit resolution. Across some 400 genotyped donors of the cohort, an average of approximately 240,000 unique TCR beta nucleotide sequences per donor were sequenced, and roughly 20% of those sequences were non-productive. A later analysis re-analyzed previously published TCR beta repertoires from 600 to 850 donors and added high-resolution HLA genotyping to study TCR occurrence patterns. The study aimed to test whether signatures of past pathogen exposure could be identified by cataloging public T cell receptors. The genetic ancestry cluster associated with self-reported Caucasian donors included 80% to 90% of the roughly 360 genotyped donors. A separate validation cohort of roughly 130 different subjects was used in addition to the roughly 670-subject first cohort. The study used immunosequencing to profile the T cell repertoires of approximately 650 subjects and linked those repertoires to cytomegalovirus serostatus. Roughly 300 gigabases of sequencing data and 80 million or so unique TCR sequences were included in an early release covering over 600 HLA-typed donors. Every repertoire in the discovery cohort had been generated on one and the same sequencing platform. Rather than using new phenotypic data, the later analysis identified candidate immune exposures from TCR beta sequences and from how often those sequences occurred across donors. High-throughput TCR immunosequencing, statistical association of individual TCRs with disease status, and machine learning were combined to predict cytomegalovirus infection status. To decide whether each TCR beta V gene segment behaved as functional or pseudogenic, an earlier analysis of some 600 of the donors relied on high-throughput TCR beta sequencing.

Broad study findings and their caveats: This cohort had only TCR beta chains sequenced, and the lack of alpha or paired-chain data limited which features could be detected. A later analysis found that most CMV-associated TCR beta chains appeared HLA-restricted, with HLA associations seemingly driven largely by CMV exposure. Across donors, most TCR sequences were observed very rarely, whereas some public TCRs were present in many individuals. Because HLA typing was unavailable for some donors at each locus, only the typed subset was used in association tests. An association between a missense DCLRE1C variant and V-gene and J-gene trimming of TCR beta chains was found in a later genetic analysis and replicated in an independent cohort. CMV serostatus was the only immune exposure information available for the cohort. A later analysis reported that several top co-occurrence clusters appeared linked to parvovirus B19, influenza, CMV and Epstein-Barr virus. A cluster of highly shared sequence variants was judged likely to represent a technical artifact of the sequencing pipeline. In a later analysis, HLA-associated TCR beta chains were found to be more clonally expanded and to have lower generation probabilities than equally common non-associated chains. It was suggested by the authors that the approach could potentially be generalized to other disease states and immunological phenotypes. Because counts were too low, approximately 15 rarely observed V segments, including chromosome 9 orphons, were excluded from the earlier analysis of several hundred of the donors. The classifier was reported to diagnose cytomegalovirus status with high specificity and sensitivity in both the original cohort and the validation cohort. In the study, approximately 160 TCR beta chains were listed as associated with cytomegalovirus. In a later genetic analysis, fewer N-insertions in productive TCRs were reported among donors in an Asian-associated ancestry cluster than the 666-donor mean. In an earlier analysis of some 540 of the donors, most TCR beta V segments appeared in productive rearrangements about 87% or about 30% of the time, broadly matching IMGT annotations. Linkage disequilibrium might explain the correlated functional status among segregating V segments, but an unknown experimental factor could not be excluded. Roughly uniform sequencing depth across donors was assumed in presence/absence analyses, although this assumption may not hold. A few of the identified cytomegalovirus-associated TCR beta chains were confirmed in vitro to be specific for cytomegalovirus antigens. At a false discovery rate of 0.05, a later analysis linked some 17,000 TCR beta sequences to specific HLA alleles. When HLA alleles, especially DR and DQ, strongly co-occurred, TCR associations were difficult to assign to individual alleles. In a later analysis, the rate of TCR association differed among HLA loci, with DRB1 alleles having the most associated TCRs and HLA-C alleles having the fewest. A further reported finding was that TCR beta sequences accurately predicted the HLA-A and HLA-B alleles for most subjects in the first cohort.

The sequencing sample was made of PBMCs. The sequence came from a man in his thirties or forties in good health and CMV-seronegative.

The CDR3 reads CATSRSGGSGGWTDTQYF. The nucleotides read TGTGCCACCAGCAGATCCGGGGGCAGCGGGGGGTGGACAGATACGCAGTATTTT. The chain couples TRBV15 to TRBJ2-3; 9 central nucleotides agree with TRBD2. Sequences LNHNV (CDR1) and YYDKDF (CDR2) are obtained from the germline V gene (reference sequence). V and J are trimmed by 2 bases and 3 bases, and the gene matches miss 12 bases of the junction. The CDR3 has 18 amino acids, counting the end cysteine and phenylalanine. Solely the CDR3 DNA is kept, with 54 bases framed from the first base.